These 31 T cell receptor beta chains were sequenced from one sample in a study of blood T cell repertoires in COVID-19. Sequencing used immunoSEQ multiplex PCR; TCRdb keeps in-frame clones, though not all of them. The table shows about 300,000 clones, with over 75% occurring only once. The specimen sequenced was peripheral blood. Receptors were obtained from a human donor in a cohort sampled during active COVID-19.

The V call is TRBV6-5, the J call TRBJ2-2, with 8 bases matching TRBD1. J lost 6 bases, V lost 4 bases, and 4 bases had no gene match. CDR1 and CDR2 (germline): MNHEY, SVGAGI. The CDR3 has 14 residues. The CDR3 DNA is TGTGCCAGCAGTTTCTGGACAGGGTCCGGGGAGCTGTTTTTT. It specifies CASSFWTGSGELFF.

The chain joins TRBV4-3 to TRBJ2-5, with 12 nucleotides matching TRBD2. V lost 2 bases and J lost 5; bases outside the gene matches: 3. The CDR3 is 15 residues long. Germline V lookup: CDR1 LGHNA, CDR2 YSLEER. CDR3 sequence reads: CASSQLGTSGETQYF. The CDR3 bases are TGCGCCAGCAGCCAACTGGGGACTAGCGGGGAGACCCAGTACTTC.

The J gene is TRBJ2-5, the V gene TRBV18; possibly TRBD2 for D (6 bases). Trimming shortened V by 8 bases and J by 1 base, and 14 bases separated the two germline ends. CDR3 size: 14 residues. Germline CDR1 KGHSH, CDR2 LQKENI. CDR3 DNA sequence: TGTGCCAGCGTTCACCGCGGGGTCCAAGAGACCCAGTACTTC. Translating it yields CASVHRGVQETQYF.

The chain combines TRBV6-1 with TRBJ1-4, with D tentatively TRBD1 (5 bases). Deletions cut 2 bases from V and 4 bases from J, with 11 bases between. The germline gives CDR1 MNHNS, CDR2 SASEGT. CDR3 size: 15 residues. CDR3 protein: CASSEQQGINEKLFF. In nucleotides, the CDR3 is TGTGCCAGCAGTGAACAGCAGGGAATTAATGAAAAACTGTTTTTT.

The chain couples TRBV7-9 to TRBJ1-2, with 7 bases matching TRBD1. V was clipped by 6 bases and J by 6 bases; unmatched bases: 7. The CDR3 sequence is 13 residues long. The germline CDR1 and CDR2 sequences are SEHNR and FQNEAQ (reference sequence). CDR3 sequence reads: CASSPQGGHGYTF. In DNA form, the CDR3 reads TGTGCCAGCAGTCCCCAGGGGGGCCATGGCTACACCTTC. The complete variable domain, with remaining parts taken from reference TRBV7-9 and TRBJ1-2, reads DTGVSQNPRHKITKRGQNVTFRCDPISEHNRLYWYRQTLGQGPEFLTYFQNEAQLEKSRLLSDRFSAERPKGSFSTLEIQRTEQGDSAMYLCASSPQGGHGYTFGSGTRLTVV.

This chain joins TRBV18 and TRBJ1-1; no clear D. The V gene's germline CDR1 is KGHSH and CDR2 LQKENI. V was cut by 6 bases and J by 6 bases, with 11 bases left in between. This CDR3 has 12 amino acids. The CDR3 loop reads CASSPSSAEAFF. In nucleotides, the CDR3 is TGTGCCAGCTCCCCTTCCTCGGCTGAAGCTTTCTTT.

This clone has more than one count but fewer than ten. This sequence joins TRBV18 and TRBJ2-2; 9 bases are shared with TRBD1. The junction had 10 bases not matched to a gene; V was cut back by 3 bases and J by 5 bases. Looked up from germline, CDR1 is KGHSH and CDR2 is LQKENI. This CDR3 is 17 amino acids long. The CDR3 sequence is CASSPLPGQGGTGELFF. For the CDR3, the DNA is TGTGCCAGCTCACCGTTACCGGGACAGGGAGGTACCGGGGAGCTGTTTTTT.

The CDR3 reads CASSPGRGVSTEAFF. CDR3 in DNA: TGTGCCAGCAGCCCGGGACGGGGGGTGAGCACTGAAGCTTTCTTT. V is TRBV7-2 and J is TRBJ1-1; perhaps TRBD1 as D (5 bases). The V and J ends lost 5 bases and 4 bases respectively, with 17 bases between them. CDR1 and CDR2 from the germline V gene are SGHTA and FQGNSA. The CDR3 totals 15 residues.

This chain joins TRBV5-1 and TRBJ1-6; 8 bases agree with TRBD1. Germline CDR1 and CDR2: SGHRS and YFSETQ. The CDR3 spans 14 residues. With 4 bases clipped from V and 8 bases from J, the junction kept 5 bases outside the gene matches. This CDR3 reads CASSLQGADSPLHF. The DNA for the CDR3 is TGCGCCAGCAGCCTCCAGGGGGCTGATTCACCCCTCCACTTT.

The rearrangement uses TRBV10-3 and TRBJ1-4; TRBD1 matches 10 bases. CDR1 ENHRY and CDR2 SYGVKD come from the germline V gene. Trimming cost V 4 bases and J 8 bases; bases outside gene matches: 1. This CDR3 comprises 13 residues. The CDR3 protein is CAISGTGGEKLFF. CDR3 in DNA: TGTGCCATCAGTGGGACAGGGGGAGAAAAACTGTTTTTT.

J is TRBJ2-4 and V is TRBV6-5, with TRBD1 matching over 9 bases. Unmatched junction bases numbered 3, after V lost 2 bases and J lost 1 base. The CDR3 extends over 16 amino acids. Germline V lookup: CDR1 MNHEY, CDR2 SVGAGI. In nucleotides, the CDR3 is TGTGCCAGCAGTTACCAAGGACAGGGGGCCAAAAACATTCAGTACTTC. Protein: CASSYQGQGAKNIQYF.

The rearrangement links TRBV29-1 to TRBJ2-2; D call uncertain. Germline CDR1 reads SQVTM; CDR2 reads ANQGSEA. Between the trimmed V and J ends, which lost 4 bases and 0 bases, there was a span of 9 bases. The CDR3 totals 14 residues. CDR3 amino acids: CSVGASSNTGELFF. As DNA, the CDR3 is TGCAGCGTTGGAGCGTCCTCGAACACCGGGGAGCTGTTTTTT.

The sample holds one count of this clone. The CDR3 DNA sequence: TGCGCCAGCAGCTTGGGAGGTGGCACATCCTACGAGCAGTACTTC. It specifies CASSLGGGTSYEQYF. The genes are TRBV5-1 and TRBJ2-7; D unresolved. This CDR3 region has 15 residues. Germline V lookup: CDR1 SGHRS, CDR2 YFSETQ. The V and J ends lost 0 bases and 1 base respectively, with 11 bases between them. The full variable domain, in which reference TRBV5-1 and TRBJ2-7 provide the parts outside the CDR3, is KAGVTQTPRYLIKTRGQQVTLSCSPISGHRSVSWYQQTPGQGLQFLFEYFSETQRNKGNFPGRFSGRQFSNSRSEMNVSTLELGDSALYLCASSLGGGTSYEQYFGPGTRLTVT.

The rearrangement uses TRBV4-2 and TRBJ2-5; 9 nucleotides align to TRBD2. The CDR3 runs to 18 residues. V shed 0 bases and J 2 bases; nucleotides not matched to a gene: 10. Germline V gene lookup returns CDR1 LGHNA and CDR2 YNFKEQ. The CDR3 reads CASSQEALAGLEQETQYF. The CDR3 nucleotides are TGTGCCAGCAGCCAAGAAGCTCTAGCGGGATTGGAGCAAGAGACCCAGTACTTC.

The chain recombines TRBV5-5 with TRBJ1-5, with TRBD1 matching over 11 bases. Germline assignment: CDR1 SGHKS and CDR2 YYEKEE (reference sequence). Trimming took 2 bases from V and 6 from J; bases not matched to a gene: 4. The CDR3 is 15 amino acids. In DNA form, the CDR3 reads TGTGCCAGCAGCTTAGGACAGGGGGCAGGTCAGCCCCAGCATTTT. Residues: CASSLGQGAGQPQHF.

This chain links TRBV5-1 with TRBJ2-7; 7 positions agree with TRBD2. The CDR3 is 14 amino acids. Germline V gives CDR1 SGHRS, CDR2 YFSETQ. V trimming: 1 base; J trimming: 2 bases; junction bases outside the gene matches: 3. The CDR3 DNA reads as TGCGCCAGCAGCTTGACCGGGGGGACCTACGAGCAGTACTTC. As protein: CASSLTGGTYEQYF. The full variable domain, with the rest looked up from reference TRBV5-1 and TRBJ2-7, is KAGVTQTPRYLIKTRGQQVTLSCSPISGHRSVSWYQQTPGQGLQFLFEYFSETQRNKGNFPGRFSGRQFSNSRSEMNVSTLELGDSALYLCASSLTGGTYEQYFGPGTRLTVT.

The chain has TRBV12-3 or TRBV12-4 and TRBJ2-1; D is perhaps TRBD2 (6 bases). CDR3 length: 11 amino acids. V dropped 4 bases and J dropped 16 bases, with 14 bases sitting between them. In DNA form, the CDR3 reads TGTGCCAGCAGTTCAAGCGGGTTGGAATTCTTC. Residues: CASSSSGLEFF.

This clone was picked up one time. The chain links TRBV19 to TRBJ2-1; 9 bases are a match to TRBD2. After removal of 6 bases from V and 3 bases from J, the junction contained 6 bases not matched to a gene. Germline V gives CDR1 LNHDA, CDR2 SQIVND (reference sequence). CDR3 size: 15 residues. The CDR3 nucleotides are TGTGCCAGTAGAAGCGGGAGGACCCTCTACAATGAGCAGTTCTTC. This encodes CASRSGRTLYNEQFF.

The chain carries TRBV2 and TRBJ1-4, with 8 nucleotides matching TRBD1. The germline CDR1 and CDR2 sequences are SNHLY and FYNNEI. The CDR3 runs 14 residues. V was clipped by 7 bases and J by 7 bases; unmatched bases: 8. The DNA for the CDR3 is TGTGCCAGCATGACGACAGGGGCGGGTGAAAAACTGTTTTTT. Protein sequence: CASMTTGAGEKLFF.

V is TRBV14 and J is TRBJ2-7; TRBD1 matches at 7 bases. Trimming removed 4 bases from V and 6 bases from J; junction bases left unmatched: 6. In germline, CDR1 is SGHDN, CDR2 FVKESK. The CDR3 contains 13 residues. The CDR3 DNA reads TGTGCCAGCAGCCCGGGACAGCTAACCGAGCAGTACTTC. The encoded protein is CASSPGQLTEQYF.

The rearrangement links TRBV7-2 to TRBJ1-6; possible D gene TRBD1, 5 bases. The V end lost 3 bases, the J end lost 6 bases, and 15 bases lay between the germline ends. From germline, CDR1 is SGHTA and CDR2 FQGNSA. This CDR3 is built from 16 residues. The CDR3 protein is CASSFAISGSNSPLHF. Here the CDR3 DNA reads TGTGCCAGCAGCTTCGCCATATCAGGGTCTAATTCACCCCTCCACTTT.

This chain links TRBV6-5 with TRBJ1-5, with D maybe TRBD1 (5 bases). Germline CDR1 and CDR2: MNHEY and SVGAGI. This CDR3 spans 14 amino acids. Deletions cut 6 bases from V and 6 bases from J, with 15 bases between. CDR3 protein: CASSLSSGSQPQHF. CDR3 nucleotide sequence: TGTGCCAGCAGCCTATCGTCAGGGTCTCAGCCCCAGCATTTT.

J is TRBJ2-1 and V is TRBV7-2; TRBD2 matches 10 bases. Germline CDR1 reads SGHTA; CDR2 reads FQGNSA. Trimming cost V 4 bases and J 13 bases; bases outside gene matches: 7. The CDR3 has 13 residues. The DNA of the CDR3 is TGTGCCAGCAGCTCCGAGACTAGCGGGCCTCAGTTCTTC. It translates to CASSSETSGPQFF.

This chain connects TRBV5-1 to TRBJ1-2; D might be TRBD1 (5 bases). V dropped 0 bases and J dropped 12 bases, with 18 bases sitting between them. CDR1 is SGHRS, CDR2 YFSETQ, per germline. The CDR3 extends over 14 amino acids. CDR3 in amino acids: CASSLVVDSGLDTF. The CDR3 DNA follows: TGCGCCAGCAGCTTGGTGGTCGATTCGGGACTAGACACCTTC.

This clone was counted a few times. The CDR3 DNA sequence: TGTGCCAGCCTAGCGGGAGGTTCCTACGAGCAGTACTTC. It specifies CASLAGGSYEQYF. The chain links TRBV6-5 to TRBJ2-7; 11 bases map to TRBD2. The V segment lost 8 bases and the J segment 1 base; nucleotides outside the gene matches: 1. The V gene's germline CDR1 is MNHEY and CDR2 SVGAGI. The CDR3 contains 13 residues.

This clone was picked up one time. The chain is built from TRBV7-2 and TRBJ2-2, with 9 nucleotides matching TRBD1. Germline trimming cut 1 base from V and 5 bases from J; bases unmatched to any gene: 2. Germline V gene data show CDR1 as SGHTA and CDR2 as FQGNSA. CDR3 length equals 15 residues. CDR3 region: CASSLGDRETGELFF. DNA of the CDR3: TGTGCCAGCAGCTTAGGGGACAGGGAAACCGGGGAGCTGTTTTTT.

This chain joins TRBV15 and TRBJ1-5; TRBD1 matches 10 bases. V was pared by 9 bases and J by 5 bases, with 7 bases of the junction left unmatched. This CDR3 region has 14 residues. Germline CDR1 LNHNV, CDR2 YYDKDF (reference sequence). The CDR3 reads CATKTGTGDQPQHF. CDR3 bases: TGTGCCACTAAGACCGGGACAGGGGATCAGCCCCAGCATTTT.

The chain is built from TRBV7-2 and TRBJ2-2, with 11 positions matching TRBD2. The CDR3 has 14 residues. Germline CDR1 is SGHTA and CDR2 is FQGNSA. Trimming at V came to 6 bases and at J to 5 bases, leaving 2 bases not matched to a gene. CDR3 DNA sequence: TGTGCCAGCAGGATAGCGGGAGGGACCGGGGAGCTGTTTTTT. Protein: CASRIAGGTGELFF.

The rearrangement uses TRBV5-6 and TRBJ2-7; the D is unclear. V was cut by 6 bases and J by 0 bases, with 13 bases left in between. Germline CDR1 and CDR2: SGHDT and YYEEEE. This CDR3 spans 14 amino acids. The CDR3 bases are TGTGCCAGCACCTCGGGTAGGCTCTCCTACGAGCAGTACTTC. Amino acid sequence: CASTSGRLSYEQYF.

This chain uses TRBV5-5 with TRBJ1-4; a weak D match, TRBD1 (5 bases). The CDR3 is 15 amino acids. V was cut by 5 bases and J by 4 bases, with 15 bases left in between. CDR1 is SGHKS, CDR2 YYEKEE, per germline (reference sequence). CDR3 nucleotides: TGTGCCAGCAGTAGAGGAGGGGCGATTAATGAAAAACTGTTTTTT. This codes for CASSRGGAINEKLFF.

V and J are TRBV28 and TRBJ1-5; D is ambiguous. V lost 5 bases and J 7 bases, leaving 12 bases between the germline ends. There are 13 residues in the CDR3. Germline CDR1 MDHEN, CDR2 SYDVKM. CDR3 sequence reads: CASSRGANQPQHF. As DNA, the CDR3 is TGTGCCAGCAGTCGCGGCGCGAACCAGCCCCAGCATTTT.